This TCR beta chain is from a study of Ad26.COV2.S vaccination and SARS-CoV-2 variants. Whole-study context: Donor got 5x10^10 or 1x10^11 viral particles of Ad26.COV2.S. Study outcomes and limitations: The authors reported substantial breadth in spike-specific CD8+ and CD4+ T cell responses after vaccination.

Treatment of the sample: 15 to 20 received Ad26.COV2.S at low or high dose, single or two shots; about 5 received placebo; per-sample allocation not given. Sampling was performed 63 days after the first vaccine or placebo injection. A Boston adult aged 18-55 years was the donor. Vaccine was an Ad26 vector expressing Wuhan-strain SARS-CoV-2 spike. Turning to this clone: What it recognizes is unknown.

The CDR3 covers 16 residues. V lost 5 bases and J lost 3, with 17 bases in between. Germline lookup yields CDR1 LNHNV and CDR2 YYDKDF (reference sequence). Data came from immunoSEQ multiplex PCR; TCRdb stores just in-frame clones and leaves some out. The sample yields fewer than 400,000 clones, 86% seen once. The chain has TRBV15 and TRBJ1-3; possibly TRBD1 for D (6 bases). The clonotype originates from a person between 18 and 59 years old who received the Ad26.COV2.S COVID-19 vaccine or a placebo. Sample: peripheral blood, taken in a trial of Ad26.COV2.S vaccine versus placebo. CDR3 loop: CATSGATTGGGNTIYF. In DNA form, the CDR3 reads TGTGCCACCAGCGGTGCAACGACAGGAGGTGGAAACACCATATATTTT. Using reference TRBV15 and TRBJ1-3 for the parts outside the CDR3, the full variable domain is DAMVIQNPRYQVTQFGKPVTLSCSQTLNHNVMYWYQQKSSQAPKLLFHYYDKDFNNEADTPDNFQSRRPNTSFCFLDIRSPGLGDTAMYLCATSGATTGGGNTIYFGEGSWLTVV.